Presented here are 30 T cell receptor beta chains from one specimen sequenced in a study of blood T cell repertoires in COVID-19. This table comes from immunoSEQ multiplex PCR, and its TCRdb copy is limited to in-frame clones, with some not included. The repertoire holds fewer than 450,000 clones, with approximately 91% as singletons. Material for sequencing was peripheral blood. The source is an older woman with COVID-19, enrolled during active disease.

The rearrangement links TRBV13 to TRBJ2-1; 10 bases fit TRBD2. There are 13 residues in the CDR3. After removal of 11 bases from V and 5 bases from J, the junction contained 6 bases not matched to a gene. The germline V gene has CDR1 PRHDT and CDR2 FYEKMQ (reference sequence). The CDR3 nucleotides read TGTGCCGGAGCGGGGGGGCCTAACAATGAGCAGTTCTTC. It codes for CAGAGGPNNEQFF.

This CDR3 is CASSLSPHDRVGRNYGYTF. Written as DNA, the CDR3 is TGTGCCAGCAGTTTATCCCCCCACGACAGGGTGGGACGCAACTATGGCTACACCTTC. The V call is TRBV27, the J call TRBJ1-2, with 7 bases lining up with TRBD1. The germline V gene encodes CDR1 MNHEY and CDR2 SMNVEV (reference sequence). The CDR3 sequence is 19 residues long. J gave up 2 bases and V 0 bases, and 15 bases lay outside the gene matches.

The CDR3 DNA follows: TGTGCCAGCAGTTTATCAGGGACAGCTTCGGCCCAGCATTTT. The encoded protein is CASSLSGTASAQHF. V usage is TRBV28 and J usage is TRBJ1-5; 7 bases match TRBD1. With 1 base clipped from V and 11 bases from J, the junction kept 8 bases outside the gene matches. Germline V gene lookup returns CDR1 MDHEN and CDR2 SYDVKM. The CDR3 totals 14 residues.

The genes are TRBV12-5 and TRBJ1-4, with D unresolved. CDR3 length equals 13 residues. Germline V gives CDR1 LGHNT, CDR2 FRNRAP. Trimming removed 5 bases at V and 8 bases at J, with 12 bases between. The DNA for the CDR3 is TGTGCTAGTGGTCACGGGTATTGGGAAAAACTGTTTTTT. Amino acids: CASGHGYWEKLFF.

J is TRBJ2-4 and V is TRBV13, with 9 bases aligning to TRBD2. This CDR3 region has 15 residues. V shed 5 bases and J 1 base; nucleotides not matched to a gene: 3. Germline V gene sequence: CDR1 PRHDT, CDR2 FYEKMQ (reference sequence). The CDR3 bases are TGTGCCAGCAGCCCCAGCGGGGGGGCCAAAAACATTCAGTACTTC. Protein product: CASSPSGGAKNIQYF.

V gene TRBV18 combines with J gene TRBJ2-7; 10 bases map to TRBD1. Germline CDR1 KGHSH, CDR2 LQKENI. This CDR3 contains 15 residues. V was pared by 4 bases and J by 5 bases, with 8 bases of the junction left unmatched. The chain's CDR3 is CASSLTGTGEDEQYF. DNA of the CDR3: TGTGCCAGCTCACTCACCGGGACAGGGGAGGACGAGCAGTACTTC.

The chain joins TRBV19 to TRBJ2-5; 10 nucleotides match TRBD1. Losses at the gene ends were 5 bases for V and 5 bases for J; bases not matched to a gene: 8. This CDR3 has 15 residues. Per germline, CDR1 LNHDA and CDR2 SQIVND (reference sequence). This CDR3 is CASSPRGQGRETQYF. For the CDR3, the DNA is TGTGCCAGTAGTCCTAGGGGACAGGGGCGCGAGACCCAGTACTTC.

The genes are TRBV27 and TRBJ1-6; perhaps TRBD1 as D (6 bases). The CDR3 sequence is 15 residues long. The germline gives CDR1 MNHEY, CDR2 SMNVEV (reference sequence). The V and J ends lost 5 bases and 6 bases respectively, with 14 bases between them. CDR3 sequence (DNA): TGTGCCAGCAGTCCCCACAGGGAGTTTAATTCACCCCTCCACTTT. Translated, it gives CASSPHREFNSPLHF.

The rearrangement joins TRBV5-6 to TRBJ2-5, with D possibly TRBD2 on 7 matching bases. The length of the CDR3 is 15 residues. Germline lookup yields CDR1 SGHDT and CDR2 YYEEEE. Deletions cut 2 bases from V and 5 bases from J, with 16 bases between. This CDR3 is CASSLYGGGRETQYF. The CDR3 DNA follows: TGTGCCAGCAGCTTATATGGCGGGGGCCGGGAGACCCAGTACTTC.

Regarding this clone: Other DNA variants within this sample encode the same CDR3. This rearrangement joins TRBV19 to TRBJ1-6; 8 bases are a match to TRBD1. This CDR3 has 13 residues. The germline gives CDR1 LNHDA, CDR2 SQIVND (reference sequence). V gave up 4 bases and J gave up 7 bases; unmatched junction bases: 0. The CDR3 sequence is CASSRDRNSPLHF. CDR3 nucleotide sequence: TGTGCCAGTAGTAGGGACAGGAATTCACCCCTCCACTTT.

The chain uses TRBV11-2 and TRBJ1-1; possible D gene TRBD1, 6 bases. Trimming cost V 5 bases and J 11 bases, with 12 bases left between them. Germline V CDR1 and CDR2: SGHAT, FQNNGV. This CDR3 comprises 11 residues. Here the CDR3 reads CASSEQGGAFF. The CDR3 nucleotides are TGTGCCAGCAGCGAACAGGGAGGGGCTTTCTTT.

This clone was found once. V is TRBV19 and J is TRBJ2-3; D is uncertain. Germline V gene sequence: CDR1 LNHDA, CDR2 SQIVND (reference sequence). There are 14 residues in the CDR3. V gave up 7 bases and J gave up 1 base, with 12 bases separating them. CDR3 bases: TGTGCCAGTAAACCCCTAACCGGCACAGATACGCAGTATTTT. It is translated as CASKPLTGTDTQYF. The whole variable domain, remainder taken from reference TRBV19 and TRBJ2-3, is DGGITQSPKYLFRKEGQNVTLSCEQNLNHDAMYWYRQDPGQGLRLIYYSQIVNDFQKGDIAEGYSVSREKKESFPLTVTSAQKNPTAFYLCASKPLTGTDTQYFGPGTRLTVL.

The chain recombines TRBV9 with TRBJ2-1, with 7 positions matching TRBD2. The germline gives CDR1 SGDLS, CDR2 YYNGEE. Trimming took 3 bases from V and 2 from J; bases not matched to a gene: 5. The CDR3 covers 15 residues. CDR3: CASSASGDTYNEQFF. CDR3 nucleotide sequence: TGTGCCAGCAGCGCAAGCGGGGATACCTACAATGAGCAGTTCTTC.

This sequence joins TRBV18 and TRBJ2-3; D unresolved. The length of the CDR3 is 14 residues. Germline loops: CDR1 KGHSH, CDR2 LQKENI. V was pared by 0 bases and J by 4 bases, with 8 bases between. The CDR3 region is CASSPPGLSDTQYF. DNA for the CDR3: TGTGCCAGCTCACCACCGGGCCTATCAGATACGCAGTATTTT.

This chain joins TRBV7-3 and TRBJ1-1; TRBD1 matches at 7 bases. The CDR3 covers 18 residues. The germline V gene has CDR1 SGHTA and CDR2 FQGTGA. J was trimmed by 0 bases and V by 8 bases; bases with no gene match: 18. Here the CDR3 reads CASPKGPGGIIVNTEAFF. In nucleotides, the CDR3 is TGTGCCAGCCCTAAGGGGCCAGGGGGAATTATAGTGAACACTGAAGCTTTCTTT.

The CDR3, as DNA: TGTGCCAGCAGCACGGGACTAGCTCTCGGTGAGACCCAGTACTTC. As protein: CASSTGLALGETQYF. The chain uses TRBV5-6 and TRBJ2-5, with 9 bases that match TRBD2. The CDR3 contains 15 residues. Unmatched junction bases numbered 9, after V lost 4 bases and J lost 5 bases. Germline V lookup: CDR1 SGHDT, CDR2 YYEEEE.

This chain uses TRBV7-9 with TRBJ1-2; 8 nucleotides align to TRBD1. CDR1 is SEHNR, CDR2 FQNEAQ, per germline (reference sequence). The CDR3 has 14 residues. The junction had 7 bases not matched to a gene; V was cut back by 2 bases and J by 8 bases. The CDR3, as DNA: TGTGCCAGCAGCTTACAGGGGGCGCTTAGCGGCTACACCTTC. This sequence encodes CASSLQGALSGYTF.

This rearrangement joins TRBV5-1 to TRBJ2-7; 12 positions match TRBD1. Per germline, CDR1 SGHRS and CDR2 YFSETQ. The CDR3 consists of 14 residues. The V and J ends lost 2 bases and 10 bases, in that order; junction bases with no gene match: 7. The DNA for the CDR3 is TGCGCCAGCAGCTTAACCGGGACAGGGGGCGCACAGTACTTC. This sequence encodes CASSLTGTGGAQYF.

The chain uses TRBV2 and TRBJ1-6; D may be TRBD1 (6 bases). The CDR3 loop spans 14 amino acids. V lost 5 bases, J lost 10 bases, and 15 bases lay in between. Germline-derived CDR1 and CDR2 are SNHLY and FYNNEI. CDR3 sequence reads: CASSIAPTGSPLHF. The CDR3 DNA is TGTGCCAGCAGTATTGCTCCAACAGGGTCACCCCTCCACTTT.

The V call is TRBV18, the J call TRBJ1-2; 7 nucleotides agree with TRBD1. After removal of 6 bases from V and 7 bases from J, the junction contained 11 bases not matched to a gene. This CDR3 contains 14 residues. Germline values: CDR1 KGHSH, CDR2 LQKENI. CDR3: CASSYEDRVVGYTF. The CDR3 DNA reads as TGTGCCAGCTCCTACGAAGACAGGGTGGTTGGCTACACCTTC.

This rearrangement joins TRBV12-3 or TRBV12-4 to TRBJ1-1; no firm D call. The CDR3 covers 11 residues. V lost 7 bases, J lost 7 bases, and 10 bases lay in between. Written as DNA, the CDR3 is TGTGCCAGCAACCTCGGAGGTGAAGCTTTCTTT. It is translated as CASNLGGEAFF.

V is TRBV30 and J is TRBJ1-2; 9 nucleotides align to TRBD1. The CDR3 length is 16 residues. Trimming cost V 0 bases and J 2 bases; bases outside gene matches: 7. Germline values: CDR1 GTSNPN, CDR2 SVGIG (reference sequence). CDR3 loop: CAWSVSWDRENYGYTF. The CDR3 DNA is TGTGCCTGGAGTGTCTCCTGGGACAGGGAAAACTATGGCTACACCTTC.

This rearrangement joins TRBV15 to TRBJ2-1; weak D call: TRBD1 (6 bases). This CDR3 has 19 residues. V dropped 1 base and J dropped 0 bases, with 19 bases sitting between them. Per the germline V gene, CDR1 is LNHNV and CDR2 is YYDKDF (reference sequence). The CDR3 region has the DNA TGTGCCACCAGCAGAGGACCCGTTGGACAGCCCACCTCCTACAATGAGCAGTTCTTC. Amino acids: CATSRGPVGQPTSYNEQFF.

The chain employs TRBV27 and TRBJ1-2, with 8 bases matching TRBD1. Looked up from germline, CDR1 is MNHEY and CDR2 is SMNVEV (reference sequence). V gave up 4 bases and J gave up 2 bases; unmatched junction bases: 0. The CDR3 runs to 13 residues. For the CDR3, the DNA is TGTGCCAGCAGTTGGACAGGGAACTATGGCTACACCTTC. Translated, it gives CASSWTGNYGYTF.

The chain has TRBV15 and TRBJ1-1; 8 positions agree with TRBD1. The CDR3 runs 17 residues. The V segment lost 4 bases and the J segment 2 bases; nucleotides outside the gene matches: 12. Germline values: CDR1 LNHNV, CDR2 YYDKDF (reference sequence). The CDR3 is CATSIGQGKRVNTEAFF. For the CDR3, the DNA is TGTGCCACCAGCATTGGACAGGGAAAGAGGGTAAACACTGAAGCTTTCTTT.

The CDR3 reads CASSLASWNQPQHF. Here the CDR3 DNA reads TGTGCCAGCAGCTTAGCGAGCTGGAATCAGCCCCAGCATTTT. V is TRBV5-6 and J is TRBJ1-5; D is uncertain. The germline V gene encodes CDR1 SGHDT and CDR2 YYEEEE. V was shortened by 2 bases and J by 4 bases, with 10 bases between the two germline ends. This CDR3 is 14 amino acids long.

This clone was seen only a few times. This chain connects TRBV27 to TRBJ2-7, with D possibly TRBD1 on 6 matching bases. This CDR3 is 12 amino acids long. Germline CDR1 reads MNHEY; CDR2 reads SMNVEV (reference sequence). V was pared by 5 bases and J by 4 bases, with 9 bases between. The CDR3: CASSLQGYEQYF. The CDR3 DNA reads TGTGCCAGCAGTCTACAGGGTTACGAGCAGTACTTC.

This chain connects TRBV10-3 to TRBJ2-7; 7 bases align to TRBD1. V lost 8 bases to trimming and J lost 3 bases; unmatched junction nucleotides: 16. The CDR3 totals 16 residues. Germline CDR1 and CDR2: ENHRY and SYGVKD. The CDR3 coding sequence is TGTGCCATCTTGAGGGCCGTGGGACAGAACATCTACGAGCAGTACTTC. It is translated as CAILRAVGQNIYEQYF.

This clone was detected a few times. In DNA, the CDR3 is TGTGCCAGTAGTCCAAGAGGACAGGGGGGGAATGAGCAGTTCTTC. Protein sequence: CASSPRGQGGNEQFF. The V gene is TRBV19, the J gene TRBJ2-1, with 10 bases matching TRBD1. The CDR3 consists of 15 residues. Germline loops: CDR1 LNHDA, CDR2 SQIVND (reference sequence). The V gene end was trimmed by 5 bases and the J gene end by 7 bases; junction bases not matched to a gene: 8.

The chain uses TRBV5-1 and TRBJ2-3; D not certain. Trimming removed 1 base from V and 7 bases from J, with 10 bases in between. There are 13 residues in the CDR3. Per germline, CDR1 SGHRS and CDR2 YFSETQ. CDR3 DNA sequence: TGCGCCAGCAGCTTGTTGGAGCCAAATACGCAGTATTTT. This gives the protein CASSLLEPNTQYF.